This is a list of T cell receptor beta chains from one sample in a study of T cell responses to AZD1222 COVID-19 vaccine. Data came from immunoSEQ multiplex PCR; TCRdb stores just in-frame clones and leaves some out. The sample records some 170,000 clones, about 91% being singletons. The sample in question was peripheral blood, obtained on day 0 of MenACWY control vaccination. These receptors originate from an adult in good health. CDR3s include the opening cysteine and the closing phenylalanine or tryptophan.

V	J	CDR3
TRBV7-2	TRBJ2-7	CASSLVGFAGSFSYEQYF
TRBV5-5	TRBJ2-6	CASSLQGVGSGANVLTF
TRBV30	TRBJ1-2	CAWTPPGEHYGYTF
TRBV19	TRBJ1-2	CASSLWDRQGNGYTF
TRBV5-6	TRBJ1-3	CASSLGPISGNTIYF
TRBV5-8	TRBJ1-4	CASSLLLGANEKLFF
TRBV28	TRBJ1-2	CASSSSDRGYGYTF
TRBV6-5	TRBJ2-1	CASIEQSYNEQFF
TRBV5-1	TRBJ2-2	CASSRLAGVNTGELFF
TRBV19	TRBJ1-2	CASTPGATNYGYTF
TRBV7-9	TRBJ2-5	CASSLAGGFSETQYF
TRBV6-2/TRBV6-3	TRBJ2-1	CASSQTSSYNEQFF
TRBV7-3	TRBJ1-1	CASSLGQNTEAFF
TRBV25-1	TRBJ2-2	CASSEGSLGQGNTGELFF
TRBV30	TRBJ2-5	CAWSPGTSEETQYF
TRBV27	TRBJ1-2	CASSLTRGTGSGYTF
TRBV2	TRBJ2-7	CASSDWGGQGPREQYF
TRBV14	TRBJ1-1	CASSQDLWYSEAFF
TRBV27	TRBJ1-1	CASSYGGEAFF
TRBV3-1/TRBV3-2	TRBJ1-2	CASSSTGAGGYTF
TRBV4-1	TRBJ2-2	CASSRLIQGSGELFF
TRBV24-1	TRBJ2-1	CATSGEREIYNEQFF
TRBV29-1	TRBJ1-1	CSVPRGGLGNTEAFF
TRBV27	TRBJ1-5	CASSSGTGLDQPQHF
TRBV30	TRBJ1-6	CAWRGGSYNSPLHF
TRBV27	TRBJ2-2	CASTLTEAGELFF
TRBV2	TRBJ2-3	CARQGTDTQYF
TRBV18	TRBJ1-1	CASSIKRVSNTEAFF
TRBV29-1	TRBJ2-5	CSVGWQPGETQYF
TRBV19	TRBJ2-1	CASSSRTNTNEQFF
TRBV28	TRBJ2-3	CASSLDLLRSSTDTQYF